This T cell receptor beta chain was profiled in a study of blood T cells in healthy people across ages (dated by TCRdb to between 2014 and 2017). Context from the whole study: Template switching captured roughly one uniquely barcoded TCR beta cDNA molecule per two T cells in model experiments. The study analyzed two additional independent replicas of 1 million unique cDNA reads from the same blood draw for two donors, one aged 18 to 29 and one aged 80 or older. Donors of different ages were randomly distributed across sequencing lanes to avoid experimental bias. Age-related changes in TCR beta repertoire diversity were measured in the study by deep sequencing normalized with unique cDNA molecular identifiers. Four age groups were formed from the donors: young (average 16 years), middle-aged (approximately 40), aged (roughly 59) and long-lived (82).

This clonotype was counted a few times. The antigen it recognizes is unknown. It is likely a read error, because the conserved phenylalanine at the end of the CDR3 is missing. The roughly 39 donors, aged roughly 6 to 90 years, were systemically healthy Caucasian individuals from Russia. Each donor gave ten milliliters of peripheral blood, drawn into EDTA-treated Vacutainer tubes. Ficoll-Paque density-gradient centrifugation was used to isolate PBMCs, with at least 6 million per sample. Total RNA was extracted from PBMCs with Trizol reagent, with at least 6 micrograms obtained per sample. Naive CD45RAhigh/CD27high T cell percentages were measured by flow cytometry on a PBMC aliquot from every donor. Libraries were built with 5' RACE. The data were produced on an Illumina HiSeq 2500. A second about 7 to 12 cycle PCR used a sample-barcoded 5' primer and a J-beta primer mix. Each TCR beta cDNA molecule received a unique molecular identifier from a template-switch 5' adaptor carrying 12 random nucleotides. Each sample yielded at least 2.5 million CDR3-containing paired-end reads. The Mint cDNA synthesis kit, primed by a TRBC-specific oligonucleotide, was used to synthesize first-strand cDNA from all RNA. All cDNA was treated with uracil-DNA glycosylase and then went through a first 18-cycle PCR with the universal primers M1SS and BC2_uni_R. The original pipeline was this. Normalization of each sample was performed by random selection of 1 million high-quality reads, each carrying a distinct molecular identifier. Reads sharing molecular identifiers were discarded rather than binned into consensus sequences. MiTCR, with a Q25 quality threshold and the strictest error-elimination algorithm, was used for CDR3 identification, clonotype clustering and error correction. A nonparametric unseen species model with Euler transformation was used to estimate lower-bound total TCR beta diversity. Through fastp at Q25 and MiXCR, TCRdb rebuilt clones from the public reads, retaining in-frame beta chains. When rows share a CDR3 protein, they turn into one entry using the most common DNA and genes. These V and J calls originate from TCRdb's pipeline instead of the authors' own analysis. Counted in this sample were over a million distinct CDR3 sequences; 35% to 45% of them appeared once. Less than 5% of the sample is held by the ten biggest clonotypes.

The research as a whole found: The CMV infection status of donors was not known, potentially confounding age-related changes in expanded clonotypes. The percentage of naive T cells measured by flow cytometry correlated strongly with observed TCR beta diversity. Observed TCR beta diversity per million T cells fell roughly linearly with age, and a significant reduction was already apparent by age roughly 40. Estimates of total diversity based on one million sequenced T cells were regarded as lower bounds and as underestimates. Conclusive comparison of naive and antigen-experienced compartments was prevented by the profiling of bulk unsorted PBMCs. The long-lived group showed more naive CD4+ T cells, fewer expanded clones and increased TCR diversity than the aged group, suggesting age selection.

CDR1 and CDR2, per the germline V gene, are SGHTA and FQGNSA. The CDR3 is 15 residues long, ends included. Only the CDR3 portion is preserved as DNA: 45 bases, with reading frame beginning at the first base. Sample: blood. The sequence joins TRBV7-2 to TRBJ2-1; 7 nucleotides in the junction match TRBD2. The sequence was obtained from a woman aged 18-29 years in good health. The CDR3 reads as follows: CAGSFSLAADNEQFL. The DNA reads TGTGCCGGCAGCTTCTCCCTAGCGGCGGACAATGAGCAGTTCTTA.